Listed here are 18 T cell receptor beta chains from one sample, sequenced in a study of blood T cell repertoires in COVID-19. The data were produced by immunoSEQ multiplex PCR, yet TCRdb's version contains in-frame clones alone and is incomplete. The sample has under 70,000 clones; under 90% are singletons. The sequenced material came from peripheral blood. These receptors were taken from a woman older than 75 with acute or convalescent COVID-19.

The rearrangement joins TRBV2 to TRBJ1-5; tentatively, D is TRBD1 (6 bases). Germline V lookup: CDR1 SNHLY, CDR2 FYNNEI. Trimming removed 1 base at V and 2 bases at J, with 12 bases between. The CDR3 has 16 amino acids. The CDR3 is CASSEDRALGNQPQHF. CDR3 bases: TGTGCCAGCAGTGAAGACAGGGCCCTAGGCAATCAGCCCCAGCATTTT.

As DNA, the CDR3 is TGTGCCAGCAGCTTGAATCAGGTGGTCCCCTACGAGCAGTACTTC. As protein: CASSLNQVVPYEQYF. The chain carries TRBV11-2 and TRBJ2-7; D is unclear. The length of the CDR3 is 15 residues. V was shortened by 3 bases and J by 2 bases, with 14 bases between the two germline ends. Germline V CDR1 and CDR2: SGHAT, FQNNGV.

The CDR3 is CASKNSGGLEQFF. CDR3 nucleotide sequence: TGTGCCAGCAAAAATAGCGGGGGGCTTGAGCAGTTCTTC. This chain joins TRBV12-3 or TRBV12-4 and TRBJ2-1; 10 nucleotides line up with TRBD2. This CDR3 is 13 amino acids long. V trimming: 7 bases; J trimming: 9 bases; junction bases outside the gene matches: 6.

Only a few counts were recorded for this clone. V usage is TRBV7-8 and J usage is TRBJ2-5; TRBD2 agrees at 10 bases. V was pared by 1 base and J by 7 bases, with 3 bases of the junction left unmatched. The CDR3 consists of 14 residues. CDR1 is SGHVS, CDR2 FQNEAQ, per germline. This CDR3 is CASSLDASGGTQYF. CDR3 bases: TGTGCCAGCAGCTTAGATGCTAGCGGGGGGACCCAGTACTTC.

The table lists this clone with many counts. This chain joins TRBV7-8 and TRBJ1-5; D is perhaps TRBD1 (5 bases). The germline gives CDR1 SGHVS, CDR2 FQNEAQ. Trimming cost V 2 bases and J 6 bases, with 26 bases left between them. The CDR3 spans 19 residues. CDR3 sequence reads: CASSLSGVGGAAMAQPQHF. For the CDR3, the DNA is TGTGCCAGCAGCTTAAGCGGGGTGGGGGGTGCGGCAATGGCTCAGCCCCAGCATTTT.

The genes are TRBV5-4 and TRBJ1-2; tentatively, D is TRBD1 (5 bases). Trimming removed 4 bases from V and 8 bases from J, with 15 bases in between. The CDR3 is 13 residues long. In germline, CDR1 is SGHNT, CDR2 YYREEE (reference sequence). The CDR3 region has the DNA TGTGCCAGCAGCCCAGCCGGGACTAGGGGCTACACCTTC. Amino acids: CASSPAGTRGYTF.

The rearrangement links TRBV3-1 (or the pseudogene TRBV3-2) to TRBJ2-2; TRBD2 agrees at 7 bases. The CDR3 extends over 14 amino acids. CDR1 LGHDT and CDR2 YNNKEL come from the germline V gene (reference sequence). Losses at the gene ends were 1 base for V and 6 bases for J; bases not matched to a gene: 2. Here the CDR3 DNA reads TGTGCCAGCAGCCAAGGGGACTACCCCGGGGAGCTGTTTTTT. This codes for CASSQGDYPGELFF.

The chain uses TRBV6-5 and TRBJ1-6, with 7 bases aligning to TRBD1. The CDR3 sequence is 14 residues long. Looked up from germline, CDR1 is MNHEY and CDR2 is SVGAGI. V dropped 7 bases and J dropped 5; count of bases not matched to a gene: 5. CDR3 amino acids: CASKQGFHNSPLHF. The CDR3 DNA reads as TGTGCCAGCAAACAGGGGTTCCATAATTCACCCCTCCACTTT.

The J gene is TRBJ1-4, the V gene TRBV18; the D is unclear. Trimming removed 3 bases at V and 6 bases at J, with 8 bases between. The CDR3 extends over 13 amino acids. Germline CDR1 reads KGHSH; CDR2 reads LQKENI. CDR3 sequence (DNA): TGTGCCAGCTCACCCGCTGCGGATGAAAAACTGTTTTTT. Its protein product is CASSPAADEKLFF.

The chain has TRBV14 and TRBJ2-7; perhaps TRBD1 as D (6 bases). The CDR3 has 15 amino acids. The germline CDR1 and CDR2 sequences are SGHDN and FVKESK. With 4 bases removed from V and 2 bases from J, the gap between germline ends came to 15 bases. Here the CDR3 reads CASSPDLDRTYEQYF. DNA for the CDR3: TGTGCCAGCAGCCCAGACCTAGACAGGACCTACGAGCAGTACTTC.

The chain carries TRBV6-5 and TRBJ2-7, with a tentative D call TRBD1 (6 bases). The V end lost 9 bases, the J end lost 0 bases, and 15 bases lay between the germline ends. Germline V gene data show CDR1 as MNHEY and CDR2 as SVGAGI. The CDR3 runs 14 residues. CDR3: CASTPTGASYEQYF. DNA for the CDR3: TGTGCCAGTACCCCGACAGGCGCCTCCTACGAGCAGTACTTC.

The genes are TRBV7-8 and TRBJ1-5; D unresolved. Germline CDR1 is SGHVS and CDR2 is FQNEAQ. This CDR3 is built from 13 residues. The germline V and J ends were trimmed by 4 bases and 2 bases, with 6 bases remaining between them. CDR3 sequence: CASSSSGNQPQHF. In DNA form, the CDR3 reads TGTGCCAGCAGCTCGTCTGGCAATCAGCCCCAGCATTTT.

This clone was found once. The gene calls are TRBV28 and TRBJ2-3; 9 bases fit TRBD1. Germline CDR1 and CDR2: MDHEN and SYDVKM. The CDR3 has 16 residues. With 3 bases clipped from V and 2 bases from J, the junction kept 6 bases outside the gene matches. The CDR3 DNA reads TGTGCCAGCAGTTTGCGGGACAGGGCTCCCACAGATACGCAGTATTTT. Its protein product is CASSLRDRAPTDTQYF.

The V call is TRBV4-1, the J call TRBJ1-5, with D possibly TRBD1 on 5 matching bases. The V gene's germline CDR1 is MGHRA and CDR2 YSYEKL. The CDR3 has 14 residues. Trimming pared 8 bases from V and 4 bases from J, leaving 15 bases between. The DNA of the CDR3 is TGCGCCAGCCCCGGGGGTAGTTTTAATCAGCCCCAGCATTTT. Encoded protein: CASPGGSFNQPQHF.

Only one count was recorded for this clone. Different DNA sequences within this sample yield the same CDR3. The rearrangement links TRBV7-9 to TRBJ1-4, with 9 bases aligning to TRBD1. Per germline, CDR1 SEHNR and CDR2 FQNEAQ (reference sequence). J lost 7 bases, V lost 5 bases, and 5 bases had no gene match. CDR3 length: 14 residues. CDR3 nucleotides: TGTGCCAGCAGCCTACAGGGGGCGGTTGAAAAACTGTTTTTT. Translating gives CASSLQGAVEKLFF.

The CDR3 DNA reads TGCAGCGTTGGTGAAGGACAGGGGAGTCGGTATGGCTACACCTTC. It yields the protein CSVGEGQGSRYGYTF. The J gene is TRBJ1-2, the V gene TRBV29-1, with 9 positions matching TRBD1. In germline, CDR1 is SQVTM, CDR2 ANQGSEA. The CDR3 length is 15 residues. Trimming took 4 bases from V and 5 from J; bases not matched to a gene: 11.

This chain links TRBV18 with TRBJ2-1, with D possibly matching TRBD1 (6 bases). Trimming stripped 5 bases from V and 0 bases from J, with 20 bases between. This CDR3 has 18 residues. Germline V CDR1 and CDR2: KGHSH, LQKENI. The CDR3 nucleotides read TGTGCCAGCTCATTCCGGCGGACAGACACCAGCTCCTACAATGAGCAGTTCTTC. It is translated as CASSFRRTDTSSYNEQFF.

V is TRBV18 and J is TRBJ2-7, with D unresolved. Per the germline V gene, CDR1 is KGHSH and CDR2 is LQKENI. The V end was cut by 5 bases, the J end by 6 bases, with 11 bases between. The CDR3 length is 12 residues. CDR3 nucleotides: TGTGCCAGCTCATCCTGGGCAGGCGAGCAGTACTTC. It encodes CASSSWAGEQYF. Based on the CDR3 plus reference TRBV18 and TRBJ2-7, the full variable domain is NAGVMQNPRHLVRRRGQEARLRCSPMKGHSHVYWYRQLPEEGLKFMVYLQKENIIDESGMPKERFSAEFPKEGPSILRIQQVVRGDSAAYFCASSSWAGEQYFGPGTRLTVT.